The sequence of this T cell receptor beta chain was determined in a study of early T cells in non-severe SARS-CoV-2 infection. Study context: With bulk RNA from unsorted whole blood as input, sequencing yielded unpaired chains. The study's findings and limits: Comparison of clonotypes with VDJdb favored anti-spike CD8 responses while missing private and CD4 specificities.

Unique molecular identifiers were added to individual cDNA molecules. MiXCR, applied by TCRdb to the 5' RACE reads, yields one record per CDR3 protein. The data hold around 12,000 distinct CDR3 sequences, with around 5% observed a single time. The CDR3 has 14 amino acids. The germline V and J ends were trimmed by 4 bases and 7 bases, with 16 bases remaining between them. Germline lookup yields CDR1 SGHTA and CDR2 FQGNSA. Within the sample, this clonotype is medium-sized. Its target is unknown. The receptor comes from an adult who was a healthcare worker with PCR-confirmed SARS-CoV-2 infection or an uninfected control (not recorded which). The chain joins TRBV7-2 to TRBJ2-5, with D perhaps TRBD1 (5 bases). Material for sequencing was whole blood. The CDR3 DNA is TGTGCCAGCAGCTCCTCGACAGCTTTAGCGACCCAGTACTTC. It specifies CASSSSTALATQYF.